This T cell receptor beta chain was obtained from a study of regulatory T cells in long-lasting Graves disease. Study results and limitations: TCR diversity was lower in persistent Graves' patients than in newly diagnosed ones.

V was cut by 7 bases and J by 0 bases, with 10 bases left in between. This CDR3 comprises 14 residues. The germline CDR1 and CDR2 sequences are MNHNS and SASEGT. Construction of the TCR beta libraries employed iRepertoire HTBI primers in conjunction with Arm-PCR of CDR3 regions. TCRdb passed the multiplex PCR reads through MiXCR, listing each CDR3 protein once. The sample holds hundreds of thousands of distinct CDR3 sequences, roughly 15% seen once. This clonotype was observed a handful of times. The antigen is unknown. Time point defined: newly diagnosed GD, antithyroid drugs for less than 3 months. Following extraction of RNA from PBMCs, that RNA was used to make the TCR library. These data were also filed under a second study, of T cells in Graves' hyperthyroidism and ophthalmopathy. This second study says: The study based diagnoses on clinical symptoms, serum thyroxine and TRAb, thyroid ultrasound and orbital computed tomography. Patients with ophthalmopathy were separated from those with stable hyperthyroidism by a 13 V-J model. The model foresaw ophthalmopathy a median roughly 6.6 months prior to onset.

The sequenced sample was peripheral blood mononuclear cells (PBMCs), obtained at new diagnosis, from a patient treated with antithyroid drugs. This rearrangement joins TRBV6-1 to TRBJ1-5; D gene unclear. The receptor was isolated from a middle-aged woman with Graves disease. CDR3 nucleotides: TGTGCCAGCATGGGTTTTCGTAGCAATCAGCCCCAGCATTTT. Translating it yields CASMGFRSNQPQHF.